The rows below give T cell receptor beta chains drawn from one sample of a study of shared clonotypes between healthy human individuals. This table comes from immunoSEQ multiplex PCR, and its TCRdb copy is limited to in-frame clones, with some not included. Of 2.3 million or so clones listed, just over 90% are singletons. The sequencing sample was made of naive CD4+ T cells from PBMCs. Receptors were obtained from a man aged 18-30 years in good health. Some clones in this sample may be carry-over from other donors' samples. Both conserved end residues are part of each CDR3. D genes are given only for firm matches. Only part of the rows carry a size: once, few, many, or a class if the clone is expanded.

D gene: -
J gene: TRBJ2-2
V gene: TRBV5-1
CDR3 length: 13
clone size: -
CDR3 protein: CASSPLGPGELFF
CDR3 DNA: TGCGCCAGCAGCCCTCTCGGTCCCGGGGAGCTGTTTTTT

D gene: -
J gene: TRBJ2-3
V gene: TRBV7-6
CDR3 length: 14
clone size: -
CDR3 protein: CASSSRASADTQYF
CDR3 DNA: TGTGCCAGCAGCTCCCGGGCTAGCGCAGATACGCAGTATTTT

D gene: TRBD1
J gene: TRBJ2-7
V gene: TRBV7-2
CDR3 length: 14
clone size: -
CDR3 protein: CASSSRTGIYEQYF
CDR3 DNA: TGTGCCAGCAGCTCCCGGACAGGCATTTACGAGCAGTACTTC

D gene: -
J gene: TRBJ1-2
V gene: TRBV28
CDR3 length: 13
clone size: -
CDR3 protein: CASNPGLGGGYTF
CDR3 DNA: TGTGCCAGCAACCCGGGGTTGGGTGGTGGCTACACCTTC

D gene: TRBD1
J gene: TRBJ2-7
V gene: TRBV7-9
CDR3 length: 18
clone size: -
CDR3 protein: CASSTGTGLTMDSYEQYF
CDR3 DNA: TGTGCCAGCAGCACCGGGACAGGGCTCACCATGGACTCCTACGAGCAGTACTTC

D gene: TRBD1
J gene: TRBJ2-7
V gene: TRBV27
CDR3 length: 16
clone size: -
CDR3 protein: CASSAYRGPTSYEQYF
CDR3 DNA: TGTGCCAGCAGTGCCTACAGGGGGCCTACTTCCTACGAGCAGTACTTC

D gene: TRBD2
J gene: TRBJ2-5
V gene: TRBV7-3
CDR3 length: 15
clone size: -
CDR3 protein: CASSPGLAGEETQYF
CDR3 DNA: TGTGCCAGCAGCCCGGGACTAGCGGGAGAAGAGACCCAGTACTTC

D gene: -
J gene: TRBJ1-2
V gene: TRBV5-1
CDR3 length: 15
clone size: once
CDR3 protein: CASSPGDTNNYGYTF
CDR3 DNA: TGCGCCAGCAGCCCAGGAGATACAAACAACTATGGCTACACCTTC

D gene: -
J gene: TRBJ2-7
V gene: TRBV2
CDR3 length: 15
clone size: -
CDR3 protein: CASQWGGRLPYEQYF
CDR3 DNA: TGTGCCAGCCAGTGGGGGGGCAGGCTGCCCTACGAGCAGTACTTC

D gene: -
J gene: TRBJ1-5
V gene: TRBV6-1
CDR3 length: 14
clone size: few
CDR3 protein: CASSVLAKGQPQHF
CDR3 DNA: TGTGCCAGCAGTGTTCTGGCGAAGGGGCAGCCCCAGCATTTT

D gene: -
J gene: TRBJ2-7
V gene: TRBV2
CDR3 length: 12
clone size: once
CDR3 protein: CASRPLLYEQYF
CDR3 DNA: TGTGCCAGCAGGCCTCTTCTCTACGAGCAGTACTTC

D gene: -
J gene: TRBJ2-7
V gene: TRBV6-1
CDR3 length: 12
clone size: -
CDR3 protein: CASSPTGWEQYF
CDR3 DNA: TGTGCCAGCAGTCCGACAGGCTGGGAGCAGTACTTC

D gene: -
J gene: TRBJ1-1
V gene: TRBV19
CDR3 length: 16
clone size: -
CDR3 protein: CASSIQRAADNTEAFF
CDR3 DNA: TGTGCCAGTAGTATTCAAAGGGCGGCGGATAACACTGAAGCTTTCTTT

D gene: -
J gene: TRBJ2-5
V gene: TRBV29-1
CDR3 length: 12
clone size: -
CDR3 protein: CSVGDRQETQYF
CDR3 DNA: TGCAGCGTTGGAGACAGGCAAGAGACCCAGTACTTC

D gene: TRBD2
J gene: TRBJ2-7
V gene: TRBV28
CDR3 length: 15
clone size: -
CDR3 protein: CASSQGTSGSHEQYF
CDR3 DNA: TGTGCCAGCAGTCAGGGGACTAGCGGGAGCCACGAGCAGTACTTC

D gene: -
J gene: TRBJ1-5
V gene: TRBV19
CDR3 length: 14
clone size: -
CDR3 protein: CAISAAGRDAPQHF
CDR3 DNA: TGTGCCATCTCCGCGGCGGGGCGGGACGCGCCCCAGCATTTT

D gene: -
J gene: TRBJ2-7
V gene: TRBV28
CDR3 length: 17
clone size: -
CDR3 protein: CASSLPGMGQTSYEQYF
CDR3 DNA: TGTGCCAGCAGTTTACCCGGTATGGGGCAGACCTCCTACGAGCAGTACTTC

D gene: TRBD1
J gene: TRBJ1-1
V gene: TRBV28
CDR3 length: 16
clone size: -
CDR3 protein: CASSFAGGIKWTEAFF
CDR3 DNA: TGTGCCAGCAGTTTCGCAGGGGGCATAAAATGGACTGAAGCTTTCTTT

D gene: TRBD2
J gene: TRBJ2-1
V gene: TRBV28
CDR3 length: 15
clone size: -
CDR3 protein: CASSFLSGAYNEQFF
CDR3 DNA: TGTGCCAGCAGTTTTCTTAGCGGGGCCTACAATGAGCAGTTCTTC

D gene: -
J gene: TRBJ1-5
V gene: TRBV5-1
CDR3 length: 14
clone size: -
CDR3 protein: CASSPENAGQPQHF
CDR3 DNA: TGCGCCAGCAGCCCCGAAAACGCGGGACAGCCCCAGCATTTT

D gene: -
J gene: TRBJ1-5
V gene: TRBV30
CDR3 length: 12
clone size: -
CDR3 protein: CAWSKKGQPQHF
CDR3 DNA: TGTGCCTGGAGTAAAAAAGGTCAGCCCCAGCATTTT

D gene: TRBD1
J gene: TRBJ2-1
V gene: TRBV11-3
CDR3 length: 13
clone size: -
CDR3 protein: CASSPDRGYEQFF
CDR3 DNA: TGTGCCAGCAGCCCAGACAGGGGTTATGAGCAGTTCTTC

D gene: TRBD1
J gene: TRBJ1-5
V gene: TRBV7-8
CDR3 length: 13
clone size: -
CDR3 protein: CASGTGRNQPQHF
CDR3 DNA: TGTGCCAGCGGGACAGGCCGCAATCAGCCCCAGCATTTT

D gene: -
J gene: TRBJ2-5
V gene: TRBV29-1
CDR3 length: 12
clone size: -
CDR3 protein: CSVAEGGETQYF
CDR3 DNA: TGCAGCGTTGCAGAGGGGGGGGAGACCCAGTACTTC

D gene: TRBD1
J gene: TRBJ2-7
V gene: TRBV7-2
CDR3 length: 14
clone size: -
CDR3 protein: CASSSTGTGYEQYF
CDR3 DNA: TGTGCCAGCAGCTCGACCGGGACAGGGTACGAGCAGTACTTC

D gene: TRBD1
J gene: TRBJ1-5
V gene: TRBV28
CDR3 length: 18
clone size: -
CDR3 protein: CASGQAFSGRYSNQPQHF
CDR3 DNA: TGTGCCAGCGGACAGGCATTTTCGGGGCGATATAGCAATCAGCCCCAGCATTTT

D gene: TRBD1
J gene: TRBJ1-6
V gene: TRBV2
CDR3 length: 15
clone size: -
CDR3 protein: CASKSGQGENSPLHF
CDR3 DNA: TGTGCCAGCAAGTCTGGACAGGGGGAAAATTCACCCCTCCACTTT

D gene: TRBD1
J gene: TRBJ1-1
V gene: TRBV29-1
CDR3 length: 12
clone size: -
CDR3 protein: CSVSGQVAEAFF
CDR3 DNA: TGCAGCGTCTCGGGACAGGTAGCTGAAGCTTTCTTT

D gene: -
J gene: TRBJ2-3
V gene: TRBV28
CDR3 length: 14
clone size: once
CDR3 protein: CASSSRGFTDTQYF
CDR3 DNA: TGTGCCAGCAGTTCCCGGGGATTCACAGATACGCAGTATTTT

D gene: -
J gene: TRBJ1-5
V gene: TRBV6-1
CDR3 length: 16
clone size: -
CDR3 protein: CASSESGGRGDQPQHF
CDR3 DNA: TGTGCCAGCAGTGAATCGGGCGGGAGAGGGGATCAGCCCCAGCATTTT

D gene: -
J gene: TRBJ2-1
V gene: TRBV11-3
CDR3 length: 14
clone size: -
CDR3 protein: CASSLGREYNEQFF
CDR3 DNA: TGTGCCAGCAGCTTAGGTAGGGAGTACAATGAGCAGTTCTTC

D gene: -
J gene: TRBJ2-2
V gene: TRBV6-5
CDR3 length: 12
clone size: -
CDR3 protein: CASRQNTGELFF
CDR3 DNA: TGTGCCAGCAGGCAGAACACCGGGGAGCTGTTTTTT

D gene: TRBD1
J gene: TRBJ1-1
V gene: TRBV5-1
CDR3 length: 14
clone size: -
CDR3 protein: CASSLTGGLTEAFF
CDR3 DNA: TGCGCCAGCAGCCTGACAGGGGGGTTGACTGAAGCTTTCTTT

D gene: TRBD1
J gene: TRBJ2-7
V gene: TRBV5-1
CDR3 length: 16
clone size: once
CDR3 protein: CASSLLPGQGTYEQYF
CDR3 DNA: TGCGCCAGCAGCTTGTTACCGGGACAGGGAACTTACGAGCAGTACTTC

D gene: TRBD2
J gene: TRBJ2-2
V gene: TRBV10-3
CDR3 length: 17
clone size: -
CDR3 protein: CAISGPSGRVDTGELFF
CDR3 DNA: TGTGCCATCAGTGGGCCTAGCGGGAGGGTAGATACCGGGGAGCTGTTTTTT

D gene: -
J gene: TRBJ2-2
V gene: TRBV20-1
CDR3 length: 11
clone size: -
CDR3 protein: CSAERSGELFF
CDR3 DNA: TGCAGTGCTGAGCGGTCCGGGGAGCTGTTTTTT

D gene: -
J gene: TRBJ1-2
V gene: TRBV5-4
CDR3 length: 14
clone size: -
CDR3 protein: CASSRDVTNYGYTF
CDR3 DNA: TGTGCCAGCAGCAGGGACGTGACTAACTATGGCTACACCTTC

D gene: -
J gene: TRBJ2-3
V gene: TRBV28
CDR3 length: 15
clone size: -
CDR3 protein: CASLQTGPLTDTQYF
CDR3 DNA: TGTGCCAGCCTGCAGACGGGACCCCTCACAGATACGCAGTATTTT

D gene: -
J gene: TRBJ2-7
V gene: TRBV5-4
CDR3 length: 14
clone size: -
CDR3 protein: CASSFRGASDEQYF
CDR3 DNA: TGTGCCAGCAGCTTTCGCGGGGCCTCCGACGAGCAGTACTTC

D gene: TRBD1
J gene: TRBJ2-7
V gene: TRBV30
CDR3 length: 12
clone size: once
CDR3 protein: CAWDRVVSEQYF
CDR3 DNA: TGTGCCTGGGACAGGGTTGTTAGCGAGCAGTACTTC

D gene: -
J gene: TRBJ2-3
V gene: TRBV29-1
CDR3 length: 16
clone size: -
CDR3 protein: CSVVARVAGQADTQYF
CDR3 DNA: TGCAGCGTCGTAGCGAGGGTAGCGGGACAGGCAGATACGCAGTATTTT